This TCR beta chain was identified in a study of blood T cells in healthy people across ages (dated by TCRdb to the mid-2010s). At the level of the whole study: Template switching captured roughly one uniquely barcoded TCR beta cDNA molecule per two T cells in model experiments. To avoid experimental bias, donors of different ages were distributed randomly across sequencing lanes. The donors were split into four age groups: young (average 16 years), middle-aged (roughly 42), aged (roughly 60) and long-lived (over 75). Two additional independent replicas of 1 million unique cDNA reads from the same blood draw were analyzed for two donors (one aged 18 to 30 and one aged 80 or older). Age-related changes in TCR beta repertoire diversity were measured in the study by deep sequencing normalized with unique cDNA molecular identifiers.

Libraries were prepared through 5' RACE. Instrument on record: Illumina HiSeq 2500. A second PCR of about 7 to 12 cycles was performed with a sample-barcoded 5' primer and a J-beta primer mix. Each TCR beta cDNA molecule received a unique molecular identifier from a template-switch 5' adaptor carrying 12 random nucleotides. Each sample yielded at least 2.5 million CDR3-containing paired-end reads. First-strand cDNA was synthesized from all RNA with the Mint cDNA synthesis kit, primed by a TRBC-specific oligonucleotide. Following uracil-DNA glycosylase treatment, all cDNA underwent a first 18-cycle PCR with the universal primers M1SS and BC2_uni_R. On the authors' methods: Each sample was normalized by randomly selecting 1 million high-quality reads, each carrying a distinct molecular identifier. Reads sharing molecular identifiers were discarded rather than binned into consensus sequences. MiTCR, set to a Q25 quality threshold and the strictest error-elimination algorithm, was used for CDR3 identification, clonotype clustering and error correction. A nonparametric unseen species model with Euler transformation was used to estimate a lower bound on total TCR beta diversity. TCRdb took the public reads, trimmed them with fastp at Q25, ran MiXCR for clone calling and kept in-frame beta chains. A single entry per CDR3 protein holds the most common genes and DNA from its merged rows. Here the V and J calls rest on TCRdb's processing, not on the authors' analysis. This sample has over a million distinct CDR3 sequences in its table, and approximately 43% of those were observed once. Just over 4% of the sample is taken by the ten largest.

Compared with germline, V lacks 2 bases and J lacks 7 bases; bases without a gene match: 7. As encoded in the germline V gene, CDR1 is SGHDT while CDR2 is YYEEEE. The cysteine opens and the phenylalanine closes a CDR3 of 15 amino acids. Only CDR3 DNA remains: 45 bases, in frame from the first base. The study at large found these results: Compared with the aged group, more naive CD4+ T cells, fewer expanded clones and increased TCR diversity were shown by the long-lived group, suggesting age selection. The CMV infection status of donors was not known, potentially confounding age-related changes in expanded clonotypes. Since profiling was done on bulk unsorted PBMCs, naive and antigen-experienced compartments could not be conclusively compared. Estimates of total diversity based on one million sequenced T cells were considered lower bounds and underestimates. Observed TCR beta diversity per million T cells fell roughly linearly with age, and a significant reduction was already apparent by age approximately 41. The percentage of naive T cells measured by flow cytometry correlated strongly with observed TCR beta diversity.

To note about this clonotype: Its antigen specificity is not known. There are no base qualities to consult, and no much larger clone falls within one base.

The roughly 37 donors, aged 6 to 90 years, were systemically healthy Caucasian individuals from Russia. Each donor gave 9.5 to 10 milliliters of peripheral blood, drawn into EDTA-treated Vacutainer tubes. Ficoll-Paque density-gradient centrifugation was used to isolate PBMCs, with at least 6 million per sample. Trizol reagent was used to extract total RNA from the PBMCs, yielding at least 5.5 micrograms per sample. The percentages of naive CD45RAhigh/CD27high T cells were determined by flow cytometry on a PBMC aliquot from every donor. The sequence came from a woman under 30 in good health. The sequencing sample was made of blood. Rearrangement joined TRBV5-6 to TRBJ2-1; 9 central bases correspond to TRBD2. The CDR3 reads CASSFLAGAGNEQFF. In nucleotides, the sequence is TGTGCCAGCAGCTTCTTAGCGGGAGCTGGGAATGAGCAGTTCTTC.